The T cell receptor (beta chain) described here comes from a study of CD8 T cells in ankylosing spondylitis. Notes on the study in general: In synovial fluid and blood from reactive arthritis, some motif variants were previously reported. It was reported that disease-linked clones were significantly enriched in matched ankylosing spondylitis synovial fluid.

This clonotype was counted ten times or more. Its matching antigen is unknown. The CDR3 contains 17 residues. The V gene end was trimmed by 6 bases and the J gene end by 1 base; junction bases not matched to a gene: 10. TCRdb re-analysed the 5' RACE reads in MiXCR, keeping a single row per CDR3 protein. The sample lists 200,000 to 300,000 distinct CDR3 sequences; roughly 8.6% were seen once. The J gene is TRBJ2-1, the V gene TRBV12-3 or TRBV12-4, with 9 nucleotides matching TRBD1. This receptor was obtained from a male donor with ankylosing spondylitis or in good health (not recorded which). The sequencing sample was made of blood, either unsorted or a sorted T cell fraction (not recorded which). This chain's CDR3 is CASSPGQGKWSYNEQFF. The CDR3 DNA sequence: TGTGCCAGCAGCCCCGGACAGGGGAAGTGGTCCTACAATGAGCAGTTCTTC.